This TCR beta chain derives from a study of T cell repertoires in cytomegalovirus infection. On the study more broadly: Matching HLA type, along with CMV infection, was indicated by public TCR beta signatures. Study outcomes and limitations: The cumulative frequency of public TCR beta families distinguished individuals who carried CMV together with the relevant HLA. It was HLA-C-restricted CMV-specific TCR beta clonotypes that dominated the response ex vivo.

TCRdb re-derived calls from the reads in MiXCR, one entry per CDR3 protein. The sample consists of around 440,000 distinct CDR3 sequences, approximately 10% of them appearing once. As to this clonotype: Its antigen is unidentified.

This CDR3 contains 14 residues. Between the trimmed V and J ends, which lost 4 bases and 4 bases, there was a span of 12 bases. The germline gives CDR1 SNHLY, CDR2 FYNNEI. The sample taken for sequencing was PBMCs. The J gene is TRBJ2-3, the V gene TRBV2, with D uncertain. The clonotype originates from a human donor in good health (CMV status not recorded). Some clones in this sample may be carry-over from other donors' samples. The CDR3 DNA reads as TGTGCCAGCAGTGCCCGACCGGGTCCAGATACGCAGTATTTT. It specifies CASSARPGPDTQYF.